These 20 T cell receptor beta chains were all obtained from the same sample, sequenced in a study of PD-1 blockade in classical Hodgkin lymphoma. Sequencing used immunoSEQ multiplex PCR; TCRdb keeps in-frame clones, though not all of them. In the table there are 9,300 or so clones, approximately 74% of which are singletons. Noted time point: cycle 4 day 1 (C4D1), after less than 7 weeks of nivolumab. Each of the patients experienced relapse following autologous stem cell transplantation, and their brentuximab vedotin exposure differed. Through magnetic negative selection, CD8+ T cells were separated from PBMCs that had been thawed. The sequencing used CD8+ T cells from blood, collected before the fourth cycle of nivolumab. These TCRs come from a human donor with classical Hodgkin lymphoma.

This clone was counted a few times. The chain recombines TRBV15 with TRBJ1-4; D may be TRBD1 (5 bases). The length of the CDR3 is 14 residues. Trimming pared 0 bases from V and 5 bases from J, leaving 7 bases between. Germline CDR1 and CDR2: LNHNV and YYDKDF (reference sequence). CDR3 region: CATSRDWGNEKLFF. As DNA, the CDR3 is TGTGCCACCAGCAGAGATTGGGGGAATGAAAAACTGTTTTTT.

The chain carries TRBV7-9 and TRBJ2-1; 8 bases match TRBD2. Unmatched junction bases numbered 8, after V lost 4 bases and J lost 6 bases. From germline, CDR1 is SEHNR and CDR2 FQNEAQ (reference sequence). The CDR3 length is 15 residues. The CDR3 sequence: CASSSPGTRGNEQFF. The CDR3, as DNA: TGTGCCAGCAGCTCCCCCGGGACTAGGGGCAATGAGCAGTTCTTC.

The CDR3 DNA follows: TGTGCCACCAGCAGAGATGGAGGTTGGGGGGAAGCTTTCTTT. Amino acid sequence: CATSRDGGWGEAFF. The rearrangement uses TRBV15 and TRBJ1-1, with D possibly TRBD1 on 5 matching bases. Trimming took off 0 bases at V and 8 bases at J, with 13 bases between the two ends. The V gene's germline CDR1 is LNHNV and CDR2 YYDKDF (reference sequence). There are 14 residues in the CDR3.

In its sample, this clone was seen a few times. This chain connects TRBV2 to TRBJ2-3; D perhaps matches TRBD2 (7 bases). V lost 4 bases, J lost 4 bases, and 12 bases lay in between. Germline CDR1 SNHLY, CDR2 FYNNEI. The CDR3 length is 14 residues. CDR3 sequence: CASSVGGGPDTQYF. CDR3 DNA sequence: TGTGCCAGCAGTGTTGGGGGGGGGCCAGATACGCAGTATTTT.

The chain employs TRBV28 and TRBJ1-1; TRBD1 agrees at 7 bases. The germline V gene has CDR1 MDHEN and CDR2 SYDVKM. The CDR3 runs to 14 residues. With 3 bases clipped from V and 0 bases from J, the junction kept 1 base outside the gene matches. This CDR3 is CASSLGQLNTEAFF. The CDR3 nucleotides read TGTGCCAGCAGTTTGGGACAGCTGAACACTGAAGCTTTCTTT.

This sequence joins TRBV28 and TRBJ2-1; no clear D. Germline V gives CDR1 MDHEN, CDR2 SYDVKM. Trimming removed 1 base at V and 4 bases at J, with 8 bases between. This CDR3 is 14 amino acids long. CDR3 sequence reads: CASSLLATYNEQFF. In DNA, the CDR3 is TGTGCCAGCAGTTTATTGGCTACGTACAATGAGCAGTTCTTC.

The V and J genes are TRBV4-3 and TRBJ2-1; 10 nucleotides match TRBD2. The length of the CDR3 is 15 residues. V lost 1 base and J lost 10; bases outside the gene matches: 7. Per germline, CDR1 LGHNA and CDR2 YSLEER. CDR3 residues: CASSQGRASGREQFF. Here the CDR3 DNA reads TGCGCCAGCAGCCAAGGGCGGGCTAGCGGGAGAGAGCAGTTCTTC.

The chain combines TRBV2 with TRBJ1-2, with D tentatively TRBD1 (5 bases). The CDR3 extends over 11 amino acids. The germline V and J ends were trimmed by 11 bases and 4 bases, with 11 bases remaining between them. Germline CDR1 reads SNHLY; CDR2 reads FYNNEI. DNA of the CDR3: TGTGCCGGCCGGGACCTCTATGGCTACACCTTC. It codes for CAGRDLYGYTF.

The chain carries TRBV13 and TRBJ2-7; a possible D gene is TRBD1 (5 bases). CDR3 length: 14 residues. The V end lost 4 bases, the J end lost 3 bases, and 13 bases lay between the germline ends. Germline CDR1 PRHDT, CDR2 FYEKMQ (reference sequence). The CDR3 region has the DNA TGTGCCAGCAGCTCCCGACAGTTTAGCTACGAGCAGTACTTC. This codes for CASSSRQFSYEQYF.

The chain has TRBV19 and TRBJ1-2, with TRBD1 matching 11 bases. V was pared by 7 bases and J by 4 bases, with 5 bases of the junction left unmatched. Germline CDR1 reads LNHDA; CDR2 reads SQIVND (reference sequence). The CDR3 totals 14 residues. CDR3 loop: CASKKGQGVYGYTF. For the CDR3, the DNA is TGTGCCAGTAAAAAGGGACAGGGGGTCTATGGCTACACCTTC. The whole variable domain, remainder taken from reference TRBV19 and TRBJ1-2, is DGGITQSPKYLFRKEGQNVTLSCEQNLNHDAMYWYRQDPGQGLRLIYYSQIVNDFQKGDIAEGYSVSREKKESFPLTVTSAQKNPTAFYLCASKKGQGVYGYTFGSGTRLTVV.

CDR3 protein: CASSLVSASYEQYF. The CDR3 DNA reads as TGTGCCAGCAGTTTGGTGTCAGCCTCCTACGAGCAGTACTTC. V is TRBV28 and J is TRBJ2-7, with D unresolved. Between the trimmed V and J ends, which lost 3 bases and 0 bases, there was a span of 9 bases. CDR1 is MDHEN, CDR2 SYDVKM, per germline. CDR3 length equals 14 residues.

The V call is TRBV9, the J call TRBJ1-6; TRBD1 is a possible D gene (5 bases). CDR3 size: 15 residues. CDR1 is SGDLS, CDR2 YYNGEE, per germline. Trimming pared 2 bases from V and 3 bases from J, leaving 9 bases between. The CDR3 sequence is CASSVEGSYNSPLHF. The CDR3 coding sequence is TGTGCCAGCAGCGTTGAGGGGAGCTATAATTCACCCCTCCACTTT.

This clone occurred a few times. V and J are TRBV4-3 and TRBJ1-4; D uncertain. CDR3 length equals 15 residues. Germline lookup yields CDR1 LGHNA and CDR2 YSLEER. Trimming took off 0 bases at V and 8 bases at J, with 13 bases between the two ends. The CDR3 DNA sequence: TGCGCCAGCAGCCAAGAGGGTTTAGATGGGGAAAAACTGTTTTTT. It codes for CASSQEGLDGEKLFF.

The rearrangement links TRBV27 to TRBJ2-7; 8 bases are a match to TRBD1. This CDR3 is built from 14 residues. The V gene's germline CDR1 is MNHEY and CDR2 SMNVEV (reference sequence). V lost 4 bases to trimming and J lost 6 bases; unmatched junction nucleotides: 8. Written as DNA, the CDR3 is TGTGCCAGCAGTTCCCCCGGACAGGGAGTCGAGCAGTACTTC. It translates to CASSSPGQGVEQYF.

In this sample, this clone turned up a few times. V usage is TRBV5-1 and J usage is TRBJ2-7; 7 bases are shared with TRBD1. The CDR3 spans 15 residues. The trim removed 4 bases at V and 3 bases at J, leaving 10 bases unmatched. The germline gives CDR1 SGHRS, CDR2 YFSETQ. The CDR3 sequence is CASSIRQGTVYEQYF. As DNA, the CDR3 is TGCGCCAGCAGCATCCGACAGGGTACGGTCTACGAGCAGTACTTC. Full variable domain (outside the CDR3, taken from reference TRBV5-1 and TRBJ2-7): KAGVTQTPRYLIKTRGQQVTLSCSPISGHRSVSWYQQTPGQGLQFLFEYFSETQRNKGNFPGRFSGRQFSNSRSEMNVSTLELGDSALYLCASSIRQGTVYEQYFGPGTRLTVT.

The chain uses TRBV30 and TRBJ2-7, with 7 bases aligning to TRBD1. CDR1 is GTSNPN and CDR2 is SVGIG in the germline V gene (reference sequence). The CDR3 sequence is 13 residues long. V lost 2 bases and J lost 5; bases outside the gene matches: 6. This chain's CDR3 is CAWSHTGAHEQYF. CDR3 DNA sequence: TGTGCCTGGAGTCATACAGGGGCCCACGAGCAGTACTTC.

The chain combines TRBV6-6 with TRBJ1-2, with 8 positions matching TRBD1. CDR3 length: 14 amino acids. V gave up 4 bases and J gave up 5 bases; unmatched junction bases: 6. Germline CDR1 reads MNHNY; CDR2 reads SVGAGI (reference sequence). CDR3 bases: TGTGCCAGCAGTTCTCAGGGGGCACCTTATGGCTACACCTTC. Translating it yields CASSSQGAPYGYTF.

This chain connects TRBV10-3 to TRBJ2-5; D may correspond to TRBD1 or TRBD2 (6 bases each). Between the trimmed V and J ends, which lost 0 bases and 6 bases, there was a span of 29 bases. Germline loops: CDR1 ENHRY, CDR2 SYGVKD. The CDR3 loop spans 20 amino acids. This chain's CDR3 is CAISESQSLLDSTGGKTQYF. CDR3 DNA: TGTGCCATCAGTGAGTCCCAATCACTTTTGGACAGTACCGGCGGGAAGACCCAGTACTTC.

The chain combines TRBV28 with TRBJ2-2; D unresolved. Trimming took off 2 bases at V and 8 bases at J, with 12 bases between the two ends. Germline V gene data show CDR1 as MDHEN and CDR2 as SYDVKM. CDR3 length: 14 amino acids. Here the CDR3 DNA reads TGTGCCAGCAGTTTAGGGCTTCTTATGGGGGAGCTGTTTTTT. It is translated as CASSLGLLMGELFF. The full variable domain, its missing parts supplied by reference TRBV28 and TRBJ2-2, is DVKVTQSSRYLVKRTGEKVFLECVQDMDHENMFWYRQDPGLGLRLIYFSYDVKMKEKGDIPEGYSVSREKKERFSLILESASTNQTSMYLCASSLGLLMGELFFGEGSRLTVL.

Only one count was recorded for this clone. V and J are TRBV27 and TRBJ2-7; 9 nucleotides agree with TRBD1. The CDR3 has 15 amino acids. Per the germline V gene, CDR1 is MNHEY and CDR2 is SMNVEV (reference sequence). J was trimmed by 5 bases and V by 5 bases; bases with no gene match: 10. CDR3: CASSTPGQGHDEQYF. The CDR3 nucleotides read TGTGCCAGCAGTACCCCGGGACAGGGTCACGACGAGCAGTACTTC.